The present entry profiles one TCR beta chain with its context. Its antigen is as yet unknown. This entry is derived from a study of blood T cells in healthy people across ages. Overall study results and limits: Relative to aged donors, long-lived donors carried more naive CD4+ cells and displayed higher diversity.

This CDR3 is built from 16 residues. The germline CDR1 and CDR2 sequences are SGHTA and FQGNSA. The V end was cut by 5 bases, the J end by 7 bases, with 23 bases between. Next came a second PCR, run for about 7 to 12 cycles, which used a sample-barcoded 5' primer along with a J-beta primer mix. Each TCR beta cDNA got a 12-nucleotide random molecular identifier. In TCRdb, the 5' RACE reads were re-called with MiXCR into one record per CDR3 protein. Of 800,000 or so distinct CDR3 sequences detected, more than 20% appear once; the ten largest clones hold roughly 3.8%. Separately, the same data were catalogued under a study of T cells of mothers and their children. That study adds: Sample barcodes plus 2-4 random nucleotides came from the M1S primer.

The sequence derives from a boy aged 5-17 years in good health. This sequence joins TRBV7-2 and TRBJ2-5; D might be TRBD2 (6 bases). Material: blood. The CDR3 coding sequence is TGTGCCAGCAGCCCTAGGTTTGACTCGGGAGCAGGGACCCAGTACTTC. Translated: CASSPRFDSGAGTQYF.